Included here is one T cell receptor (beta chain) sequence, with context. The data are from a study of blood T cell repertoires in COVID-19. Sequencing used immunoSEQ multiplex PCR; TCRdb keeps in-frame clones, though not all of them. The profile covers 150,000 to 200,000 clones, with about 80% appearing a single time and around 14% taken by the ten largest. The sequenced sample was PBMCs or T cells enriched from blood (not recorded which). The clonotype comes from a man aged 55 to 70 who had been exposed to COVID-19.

The CDR3 sequence: CASRGRAGFNEQFF. The CDR3 region has the DNA TGTGCCAGCCGCGGGAGGGCCGGATTCAATGAGCAGTTCTTC. The chain is built from TRBV6-5 and TRBJ2-1, with 9 bases lining up with TRBD2. The CDR3 consists of 14 residues. Trimming at V came to 8 bases and at J to 6 bases, leaving 8 bases not matched to a gene. Germline-derived CDR1 and CDR2 are MNHEY and SVGAGI.